These 32 T cell receptor beta chains were sequenced from one sample in a study of shared clonotypes between healthy human individuals. Method: immunoSEQ multiplex PCR; TCRdb's copy keeps in-frame clones and lacks some. Of 450,000 to 500,000 clones in the sample, about 72% were seen once. What was sequenced was PBMCs. These receptors all come from a woman in her thirties or forties in good health. Some clones in this sample may be carry-over from other donors' samples.

The V call is TRBV5-8, the J call TRBJ1-2; D gene unclear. The V end was cut by 2 bases, the J end by 0 bases, with 8 bases between. This CDR3 region has 14 residues. The V gene's germline CDR1 is SGHTS and CDR2 YDEGEE. Here the CDR3 DNA reads TGTGCCAGCAGCTTCCTTGGTGCTAACTATGGCTACACCTTC. It specifies CASSFLGANYGYTF.

The rearrangement uses TRBV27 and TRBJ2-7; TRBD2 aligns across 10 bases. V was clipped by 2 bases and J by 4 bases; unmatched bases: 14. Germline CDR1 reads MNHEY; CDR2 reads SMNVEV (reference sequence). CDR3 length: 18 residues. This CDR3 is CASSLRSSGSQKGYEQYF. DNA for the CDR3: TGTGCCAGCAGTTTACGGTCTAGCGGGAGCCAAAAGGGGTACGAGCAGTACTTC.

V and J are TRBV18 and TRBJ2-5, with D perhaps TRBD1 or TRBD2 (5 bases each). The CDR3 length is 15 residues. The germline V and J ends were trimmed by 5 bases and 2 bases, with 15 bases remaining between them. The germline V gene has CDR1 KGHSH and CDR2 LQKENI. Written as DNA, the CDR3 is TGTGCCAGCTCAGGCCTAGAGGGGCCTCAAGAGACCCAGTACTTC. Translated: CASSGLEGPQETQYF.

The gene calls are TRBV9 and TRBJ2-2, with D uncertain. Trimming shortened V by 0 bases and J by 3 bases, and 12 bases separated the two germline ends. This CDR3 contains 16 residues. Germline loops: CDR1 SGDLS, CDR2 YYNGEE. CDR3: CASSVGTLEDTGELFF. In DNA form, the CDR3 reads TGTGCCAGCAGCGTAGGGACCCTCGAGGACACCGGGGAGCTGTTTTTT. The whole variable domain, filled in from reference TRBV9 and TRBJ2-2, reads DSGVTQTPKHLITATGQRVTLRCSPRSGDLSVYWYQQSLDQGLQFLIQYYNGEERAKGNILERFSAQQFPDLHSELNLSSLELGDSALYFCASSVGTLEDTGELFFGEGSRLTVL.

This chain uses TRBV28 with TRBJ2-7, with 7 bases fitting TRBD1. The CDR3 is 15 amino acids. Germline-derived CDR1 and CDR2 are MDHEN and SYDVKM. V lost 2 bases, J lost 6 bases, and 10 bases stayed unmatched. In DNA, the CDR3 is TGTGCCAGCAGTTTAGGGTACACGGCAGGGGGCGAGCAGTACTTC. It encodes CASSLGYTAGGEQYF. The full variable domain, its missing parts supplied by reference TRBV28 and TRBJ2-7, is DVKVTQSSRYLVKRTGEKVFLECVQDMDHENMFWYRQDPGLGLRLIYFSYDVKMKEKGDIPEGYSVSREKKERFSLILESASTNQTSMYLCASSLGYTAGGEQYFGPGTRLTVT.

The table lists this clone with a few counts. The V and J genes are TRBV4-3 and TRBJ1-1; possible D gene TRBD1, 5 bases. The CDR3 is 14 residues long. V was trimmed by 3 bases and J by 3 bases, leaving 11 bases between them. The germline V gene has CDR1 LGHNA and CDR2 YSLEER. CDR3 DNA sequence: TGCGCCAGCAGCCAGAGGGCGGGGGACACTGAAGCTTTCTTT. It specifies CASSQRAGDTEAFF.

The rearrangement joins TRBV29-1 to TRBJ2-4; D unclear. Germline V CDR1 and CDR2: SQVTM, ANQGSEA. V lost 6 bases and J lost 3, with 12 bases in between. The CDR3 is 13 amino acids. This CDR3 is CSVGEKNKNIQYF. CDR3 sequence (DNA): TGCAGCGTCGGTGAGAAGAACAAAAACATTCAGTACTTC.

The chain has TRBV2 and TRBJ1-4, with D perhaps matching TRBD1 (6 bases). The CDR3 sequence is 14 residues long. CDR1 is SNHLY and CDR2 is FYNNEI in the germline V gene. V lost 5 bases to trimming and J lost 4 bases, with 11 bases between them. CDR3 DNA: TGTGCCAGCAGTCTACAGGGTTTTAATGAAAAACTGTTTTTT. It codes for CASSLQGFNEKLFF.

The V gene is TRBV10-3, the J gene TRBJ1-5, with a possible D match to TRBD1 (5 bases). CDR3 length: 15 amino acids. V dropped 3 bases and J dropped 3 bases, with 12 bases sitting between them. Germline CDR1 and CDR2: ENHRY and SYGVKD. Here the CDR3 reads CAISDREGYNQPQHF. The CDR3 DNA reads as TGTGCCATCAGTGACAGGGAGGGGTACAATCAGCCCCAGCATTTT.

This clone was picked up many times. The chain uses TRBV20-1 and TRBJ2-1; D is unclear. The CDR3 loop spans 10 amino acids. V was cut by 5 bases and J by 10 bases, with 9 bases left in between. CDR1 DFQATT and CDR2 SNEGSKA come from the germline V gene (reference sequence). The CDR3 DNA reads TGCAGTGCTGTAGCTGTCGAGCAGTTCTTC. This codes for CSAVAVEQFF.

This clone was observed a handful of times. The chain recombines TRBV6-5 with TRBJ2-1; TRBD2 might be the D (6 bases). Trimming took off 6 bases at V and 2 bases at J, with 14 bases between the two ends. Germline loops: CDR1 MNHEY, CDR2 SVGAGI. The CDR3 is made up of 15 amino acids. CDR3 sequence (DNA): TGTGCCAGCAGCCTGGGACTGAATACCTACAATGAGCAGTTCTTC. Its protein product is CASSLGLNTYNEQFF.

This chain links TRBV7-2 with TRBJ2-5; D not certain. The CDR3 has 13 residues. V was cut by 5 bases and J by 2 bases, with 9 bases left in between. CDR1 and CDR2 from the germline V gene are SGHTA and FQGNSA. The chain's CDR3 is CASSTRGQETQYF. The CDR3 DNA follows: TGTGCCAGCAGCACCCGAGGTCAAGAGACCCAGTACTTC. Filled out from reference TRBV7-2 and TRBJ2-5, the complete variable domain reads GAGVSQSPSNKVTEKGKDVELRCDPISGHTALYWYRQSLGQGLEFLIYFQGNSAPDKSGLPSDRFSAERTGGSVSTLTIQRTQQEDSAVYLCASSTRGQETQYFGPGTRLLVL.

J is TRBJ1-4 and V is TRBV28; 7 nucleotides align to TRBD1. Germline V gives CDR1 MDHEN, CDR2 SYDVKM. V dropped 6 bases and J dropped 8; count of bases not matched to a gene: 0. The CDR3 totals 11 residues. In DNA form, the CDR3 reads TGTGCCAGCAGCAGGGGGGAAAAACTGTTTTTT. This sequence encodes CASSRGEKLFF.

This chain connects TRBV6-5 to TRBJ2-7, with no clear D. CDR3 length: 14 residues. Trimming removed 2 bases at V and 2 bases at J, with 10 bases between. Germline V CDR1 and CDR2: MNHEY, SVGAGI. CDR3 sequence reads: CASSYGDNTYEQYF. The CDR3 nucleotides are TGTGCCAGCAGTTACGGTGACAACACCTACGAGCAGTACTTC.

There are a few counts of this clone. The CDR3 region has the DNA TGTGCCAGCATCCCTACCCGGGCCGGCTTGCGGGGAGGACACGAGCAGTACTTC. The encoded protein is CASIPTRAGLRGGHEQYF. The chain has TRBV7-8 and TRBJ2-7, with a possible D match to TRBD2 (6 bases). Trimming shortened V by 7 bases and J by 5 bases, and 30 bases separated the two germline ends. This CDR3 comprises 18 residues. Germline CDR1 is SGHVS and CDR2 is FQNEAQ.

The chain is built from TRBV6-6 and TRBJ2-1; a possible D gene is TRBD2 (6 bases). Germline CDR1 MNHNY, CDR2 SVGAGI (reference sequence). With 11 bases removed from V and 5 bases from J, the gap between germline ends came to 25 bases. This CDR3 comprises 16 residues. As DNA, the CDR3 is TGTGCCGCGCAGGGCGGGACCACGGGAGTTCACAATGAGCAGTTCTTC. It translates to CAAQGGTTGVHNEQFF.

This chain connects TRBV6-1 to TRBJ2-3; D uncertain. Germline-derived CDR1 and CDR2 are MNHNS and SASEGT. The CDR3 runs 15 residues. The V and J ends lost 2 bases and 2 bases respectively, with 11 bases between them. This CDR3 is CASSERWPPTDTQYF. CDR3 sequence (DNA): TGTGCCAGCAGTGAACGGTGGCCCCCCACAGATACGCAGTATTTT.

This clone was seen repeatedly, ten times or more. The chain employs TRBV6-7 and TRBJ1-5; 10 bases agree with TRBD1. TRBV6-7 is identified as an open reading frame with a role that is uncertain. The CDR3 contains 19 residues. Germline trimming cut 2 bases from V and 1 base from J; bases unmatched to any gene: 11. Written as DNA, the CDR3 is TGTGCCAGCAGTTACCCCCGGGACAGGGGAATGACGAGCAATCAGCCCCAGCATTTT. It codes for CASSYPRDRGMTSNQPQHF.

The rearrangement joins TRBV27 to TRBJ2-5; D remains ambiguous. Trimming pared 8 bases from V and 2 bases from J, leaving 21 bases between. This CDR3 comprises 16 residues. Germline CDR1 reads MNHEY; CDR2 reads SMNVEV (reference sequence). CDR3 protein: CASLPPISVAQETQYF. DNA for the CDR3: TGTGCCAGCCTCCCACCTATTTCGGTGGCGCAAGAGACCCAGTACTTC.

This clone was counted once. This may come from a read error, since a much larger clone is one base off. The sample contains more than one DNA sequence encoding this CDR3. The chain carries TRBV18 and TRBJ1-3; 9 bases line up with TRBD1. The junction had 11 bases not matched to a gene; V was cut back by 6 bases and J by 2 bases. Germline V gene data show CDR1 as KGHSH and CDR2 as LQKENI. This CDR3 contains 17 residues. CDR3 region: CASSPRTGERTGNTIYF. CDR3 in DNA: TGTGCCAGCTCGCCGAGGACAGGGGAGAGGACTGGAAACACCATATATTTT. Full variable domain (remainder filled in from reference TRBV18 and TRBJ1-3): NAGVMQNPRHLVRRRGQEARLRCSPMKGHSHVYWYRQLPEEGLKFMVYLQKENIIDESGMPKERFSAEFPKEGPSILRIQQVVRGDSAAYFCASSPRTGERTGNTIYFGEGSWLTVV.

The genes are TRBV27 and TRBJ2-5, with D unclear. Germline CDR1 is MNHEY and CDR2 is SMNVEV (reference sequence). The CDR3 runs 13 residues. V lost 0 bases to trimming and J lost 5 bases, with 7 bases between them. DNA for the CDR3: TGTGCCAGCAGTTTATCGGGTTCGGAGACCCAGTACTTC. It yields the protein CASSLSGSETQYF.

The chain uses TRBV2 and TRBJ2-1, with 11 bases aligning to TRBD2. Germline trimming cut 7 bases from V and 3 bases from J; bases unmatched to any gene: 11. The CDR3 runs to 17 residues. The germline V gene encodes CDR1 SNHLY and CDR2 FYNNEI. CDR3 amino acids: CASTLNLGTSGYNEQFF. In DNA, the CDR3 is TGTGCCAGCACTTTGAATTTAGGGACTAGCGGCTACAATGAGCAGTTCTTC.

The rearrangement joins TRBV19 to TRBJ2-2; D ambiguous. The germline CDR1 and CDR2 sequences are LNHDA and SQIVND (reference sequence). This CDR3 is built from 13 residues. The V end was cut by 5 bases, the J end by 3 bases, with 7 bases between. The CDR3 sequence is CASSLVHTGELFF. The CDR3 DNA reads as TGTGCCAGTAGTTTAGTACACACCGGGGAGCTGTTTTTT.

This clone has a single count. This chain joins TRBV5-6 and TRBJ2-7; TRBD2 is a possible D gene (7 bases). Trimming left V 4 bases short and J 7 bases short, with 18 bases between. Germline CDR1 and CDR2: SGHDT and YYEEEE. The CDR3 spans 14 residues. The CDR3 here is CASSTVRGAGEQYF. Here the CDR3 DNA reads TGTGCCAGCAGCACCGTTCGGGGGGCGGGAGAGCAGTACTTC. The variable domain in full, completed from reference TRBV5-6 and TRBJ2-7, reads DAGVTQSPTHLIKTRGQQVTLRCSPKSGHDTVSWYQQALGQGPQFIFQYYEEEERQRGNFPDRFSGHQFPNYSSELNVNALLLGDSALYLCASSTVRGAGEQYFGPGTRLTVT.

The chain uses TRBV18 and TRBJ2-3, with no clear D. CDR1 and CDR2 from the germline V gene are KGHSH and LQKENI. The CDR3 is 15 residues long. V was trimmed by 5 bases and J by 7 bases, leaving 19 bases between them. CDR3 coding DNA: TGTGCCAGCTCAATGGAGATAGGAGATATGAATACGCAGTATTTT. Protein: CASSMEIGDMNTQYF.

The J gene is TRBJ2-7, the V gene TRBV11-2, with 7 bases that match TRBD2. The CDR3 has 15 amino acids. From germline, CDR1 is SGHAT and CDR2 FQNNGV. With V trimmed by 0 bases and J by 3 bases, 5 bases remained unmatched. CDR3 nucleotide sequence: TGTGCCAGCAGCTTAGAGGCGGGAGTGGGCTACGAGCAGTACTTC. It translates to CASSLEAGVGYEQYF.

The genes are TRBV19 and TRBJ1-2; D unclear. Trimming cost V 5 bases and J 4 bases, with 17 bases left between them. The CDR3 runs 15 residues. Germline V lookup: CDR1 LNHDA, CDR2 SQIVND (reference sequence). CDR3 sequence reads: CASSPGQYQSYGYTF. The CDR3 DNA reads TGTGCCAGTAGTCCCGGCCAGTACCAATCCTATGGCTACACCTTC.

The CDR3 loop reads CASRVGPNTEAFF. The CDR3 bases are TGTGCCAGCAGAGTGGGCCCGAACACTGAAGCTTTCTTT. The V and J genes are TRBV7-9 and TRBJ1-1, with D unclear. With 6 bases removed from V and 1 base from J, the gap between germline ends came to 9 bases. Germline CDR1 SEHNR, CDR2 FQNEAQ (reference sequence). The CDR3 has 13 residues.

This clone was counted a single time. The chain carries TRBV28 and TRBJ1-3, with no clear D. The V gene lost 10 bases and the J gene lost 0 bases, with 16 bases spanning the gap. CDR1 and CDR2 (germline): MDHEN, SYDVKM. This CDR3 is 15 amino acids long. The CDR3 spells CATDTDTLSGNTIYF. The CDR3 bases are TGTGCCACCGACACCGACACCCTCTCTGGAAACACCATATATTTT. Full variable domain (rest looked up from reference TRBV28 and TRBJ1-3): DVKVTQSSRYLVKRTGEKVFLECVQDMDHENMFWYRQDPGLGLRLIYFSYDVKMKEKGDIPEGYSVSREKKERFSLILESASTNQTSMYLCATDTDTLSGNTIYFGEGSWLTVV.

V and J are TRBV9 and TRBJ1-4; the D gene is possibly TRBD1 (6 bases). Trimming took 3 bases from V and 5 from J, leaving 11 bases between them. There are 14 residues in the CDR3. CDR1 is SGDLS, CDR2 YYNGEE, per germline. The CDR3 loop is CASSAGAANEKLFF. The DNA for the CDR3 is TGTGCCAGCAGCGCAGGGGCCGCCAATGAAAAACTGTTTTTT.

The chain is built from TRBV15 and TRBJ2-5, with TRBD1 as a possible D gene (6 bases). Germline V gene lookup returns CDR1 LNHNV and CDR2 YYDKDF (reference sequence). The V end was cut by 0 bases, the J end by 2 bases, with 10 bases between. This CDR3 is built from 15 residues. CDR3 sequence reads: CATSRDGGRQETQYF. CDR3 in DNA: TGTGCCACCAGCAGAGATGGGGGCAGACAAGAGACCCAGTACTTC.

The V gene is TRBV11-2, the J gene TRBJ2-2, with D possibly being TRBD1 (6 bases). CDR1 and CDR2 from the germline V gene are SGHAT and FQNNGV. This CDR3 is built from 16 residues. The V end was cut by 5 bases, the J end by 5 bases, with 18 bases between. The CDR3 region is CASSQRGGIVTGELFF. CDR3 in DNA: TGTGCCAGCAGCCAACGAGGGGGTATCGTAACCGGGGAGCTGTTTTTT.